This TCR beta chain was identified during a study of blood T cells in healthy people across ages. On the study more broadly: Template switching captured about one barcoded beta molecule per two T cells.

Total RNA extracted from each sample amounted to at least 6 micrograms. This clonotype was counted a few times. The use of a sample-barcoded 5' primer and a J-beta primer mix characterized a second PCR of roughly 7 to 12 cycles. The authors tagged each cDNA molecule using a template-switch adaptor with 12 random nucleotides. TCRdb called the 5' RACE reads again in MiXCR, with one record for every CDR3 protein. The sample carries roughly 860,000 distinct CDR3 sequences, 55% to 65% recorded once. With 3 bases removed from V and 1 base from J, the gap between germline ends came to 9 bases. The CDR3 runs 14 residues. The germline V gene has CDR1 LGHDT and CDR2 YNNKEL (reference sequence).

This TCR was sampled from a man aged 25 to 45 in good health. The chain uses TRBV3-1 and TRBJ2-5; D uncertain. The sequenced material came from blood. The CDR3 region has the DNA TGTGCCAGCAGCCATAGTACAACCCAAGAGACCCAGTACTTC. Amino acid sequence: CASSHSTTQETQYF.